This T cell receptor (beta chain) stems from a study of shared clonotypes between healthy human individuals. Authors' data handling: Quality scores were absent from the junction-only immunoSEQ sequences, so filtering differed. Produced via immunoSEQ multiplex PCR; TCRdb's table is partial and in-frame only. D and trimming come from the DNA, and the V and J calls and clone size come from that table. The repertoire has hundreds of thousands of clones, 73% of them found once; the top ten carry roughly 2%. CDR3 length equals 15 residues. The junction had 4 bases not matched to a gene; V was cut back by 4 bases and J by 2 bases. Germline V lookup: CDR1 MDHEN, CDR2 SYDVKM.

The sequence derives from a woman aged 25 to 45 in good health. The rearrangement links TRBV28 to TRBJ2-3; 9 positions match TRBD2. Material: memory CD4+ T cells sorted from blood. The subset denotes: CD45RA-negative fraction. The CDR3: CASSSQREVTDTQYF. CDR3 DNA: TGTGCCAGCAGTTCCCAGCGGGAGGTCACAGATACGCAGTATTTT.